The source of this T cell receptor beta chain is a study of OX40 agonist ivuxolimab in advanced cancers. Study-wide background: Patients were approximately 80% male with ages roughly 23 to 90, mean 60. The study, taken as a whole, reports: Researchers report that CD8+ T cells had, on average, more expanded clones than CD4+.

As for this clone: The antigen remains unidentified.

The CDR3 is 16 residues long. V lost 8 bases, J lost 0 bases, and 8 bases stayed unmatched. Per the germline V gene, CDR1 is ENHRY and CDR2 is SYGVKD. Method: immunoSEQ multiplex PCR; TCRdb's copy keeps in-frame clones and lacks some. The sample records tens of thousands of clones, 80% to 85% being singletons. This specimen consisted of CD4+ or CD8+ T cells sorted from blood, obtained in a trial of the OX40 agonist ivuxolimab. The chain carries TRBV10-3 and TRBJ1-5; 9 bases are a match to TRBD1. This clonotype originated in an adult with an advanced solid tumor such as melanoma, head and neck, liver or kidney cancer. The CDR3 here is CAIGDREFYSNQPQHF. In DNA, the CDR3 is TGTGCCATCGGGGACAGGGAATTTTATAGCAATCAGCCCCAGCATTTT.